This T cell receptor beta chain was recovered during a study of T cells in Graves' hyperthyroidism and ophthalmopathy. Amplification yielded TCR beta CDR3 regions, with RNA transcripts as the source. The study used the HTBI primer set for a first-round RT-PCR of the TCR CDR3. TCRdb itself ran the multiplex PCR reads through MiXCR, one entry per CDR3 protein. The sample yields 550,000 to 700,000 distinct CDR3 sequences, 40% to 55% seen once. Germline V gives CDR1 SQVTM, CDR2 ANQGSEA. The CDR3 length is 13 residues. The junction had 3 bases not matched to a gene; V was cut back by 4 bases and J by 0 bases. Thyroid ultrasound, orbital computed tomography, clinical symptoms, and serum thyroxine and TRAb underpinned diagnoses. This clonotype was counted between two and nine times. The antigen remains unidentified. Study-level findings and limits: Peripheral blood also featured most of the thyroid clonotypes expanded above 0.001. From stable hyperthyroidism, ophthalmopathy was set apart by a 13 V-J model. Ophthalmopathy, which appeared later, was predicted by the model a median approximately 6.7 months before onset.

V is TRBV29-1 and J is TRBJ2-7; TRBD1 matches 7 bases. The sequence was collected from an adult woman with Graves' disease, either hyperthyroidism or ophthalmopathy (not recorded which). Sequences were obtained from peripheral blood or thyroid tissue (not recorded which). The CDR3 is CSVVGTDSYEQYF. CDR3 bases: TGCAGCGTTGTTGGGACAGACTCCTACGAGCAGTACTTC.